The clone carrying this T cell receptor beta chain was recorded a few times. Its specificity is unknown. Ranging in age from about 6 to 100, the donors were healthy Caucasian individuals from Russia. Extracted total RNA amounted to at least 5.5 micrograms for each sample. This entry belongs to a study of blood T cells in healthy people across ages. Findings of the study overall: Estimates based on one million T cells were treated as lower bounds. A conclusive naive versus antigen-experienced comparison was prevented by the unsorted PBMCs.

A J-beta primer mix and a sample-barcoded 5' primer were used in a second PCR of roughly 6 to 11 cycles. TCRdb re-called the 5' RACE reads with MiXCR, one entry per CDR3 protein. The sample holds 730,000 or so distinct CDR3 sequences, roughly 41% seen once. The germline V gene encodes CDR1 WNHNN and CDR2 SYGVQD (reference sequence). There are 13 residues in the CDR3. The V and J ends lost 3 bases and 10 bases respectively, with 14 bases between them. V and J are TRBV10-1 and TRBJ2-3; D not certain. This TCR came from a man aged 80 or over in good health. The sequenced material came from blood. The CDR3 region is CASSDPGREAQYF. Here the CDR3 DNA reads TGCGCCAGCAGTGACCCTGGCCGAGAGGCGCAGTATTTT.